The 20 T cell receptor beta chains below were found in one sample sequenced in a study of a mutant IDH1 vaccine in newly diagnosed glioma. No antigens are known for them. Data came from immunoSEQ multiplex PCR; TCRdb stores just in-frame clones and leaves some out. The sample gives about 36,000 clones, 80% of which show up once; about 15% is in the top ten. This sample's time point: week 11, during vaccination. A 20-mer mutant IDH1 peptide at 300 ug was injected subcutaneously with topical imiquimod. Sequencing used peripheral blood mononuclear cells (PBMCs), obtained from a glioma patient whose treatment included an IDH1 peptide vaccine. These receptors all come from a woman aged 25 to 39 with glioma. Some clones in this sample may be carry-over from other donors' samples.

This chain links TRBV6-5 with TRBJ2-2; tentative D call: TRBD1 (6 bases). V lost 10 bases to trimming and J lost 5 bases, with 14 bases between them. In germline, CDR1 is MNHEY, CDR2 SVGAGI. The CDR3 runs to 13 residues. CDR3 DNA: TGTGCCACCATGCGGACAGAAACCGGGGAGCTGTTTTTT. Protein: CATMRTETGELFF.

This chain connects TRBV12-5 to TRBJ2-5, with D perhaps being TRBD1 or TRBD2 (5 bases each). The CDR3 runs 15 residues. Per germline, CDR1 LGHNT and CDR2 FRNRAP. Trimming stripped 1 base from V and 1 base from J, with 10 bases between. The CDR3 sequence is CASGLGWGIQETQYF. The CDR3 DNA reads TGTGCTAGTGGTTTGGGGTGGGGGATCCAAGAGACCCAGTACTTC.

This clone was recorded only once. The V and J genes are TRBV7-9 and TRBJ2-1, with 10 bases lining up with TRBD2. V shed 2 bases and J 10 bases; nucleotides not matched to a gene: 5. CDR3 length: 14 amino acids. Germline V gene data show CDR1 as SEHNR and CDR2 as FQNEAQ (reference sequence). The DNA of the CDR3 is TGTGCCAGCAGCTTACAGCGGGAGGGTCAAGAGCAGTTCTTC. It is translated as CASSLQREGQEQFF.

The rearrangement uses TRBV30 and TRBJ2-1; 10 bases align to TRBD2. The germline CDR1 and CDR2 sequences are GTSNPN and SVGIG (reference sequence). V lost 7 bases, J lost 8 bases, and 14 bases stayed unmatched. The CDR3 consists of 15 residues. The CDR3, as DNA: TGTGCCTCCTACCCGGCTAGCGGGAGCCTCTATGAGCAGTTCTTC. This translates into CASYPASGSLYEQFF.

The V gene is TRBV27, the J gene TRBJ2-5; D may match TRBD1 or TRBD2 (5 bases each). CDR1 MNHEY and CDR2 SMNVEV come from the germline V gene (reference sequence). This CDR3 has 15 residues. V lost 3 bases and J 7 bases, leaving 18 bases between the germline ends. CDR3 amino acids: CASSFLQAGRGTQYF. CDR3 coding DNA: TGTGCCAGCAGTTTCTTACAGGCCGGCCGGGGGACCCAGTACTTC.

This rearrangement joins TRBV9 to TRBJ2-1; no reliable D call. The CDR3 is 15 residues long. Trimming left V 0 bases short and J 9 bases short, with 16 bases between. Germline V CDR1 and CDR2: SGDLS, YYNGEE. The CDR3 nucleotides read TGTGCCAGCAGCGTAGCTGGTGGAGACAAAAGTGAGCAGTTCTTC. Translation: CASSVAGGDKSEQFF.

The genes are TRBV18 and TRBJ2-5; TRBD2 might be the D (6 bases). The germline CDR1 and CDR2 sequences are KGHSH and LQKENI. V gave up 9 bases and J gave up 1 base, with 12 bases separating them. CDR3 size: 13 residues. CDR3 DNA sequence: TGTGCCAGTCAATCCGGGGGCCAAGAGACCCAGTACTTC. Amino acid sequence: CASQSGGQETQYF.

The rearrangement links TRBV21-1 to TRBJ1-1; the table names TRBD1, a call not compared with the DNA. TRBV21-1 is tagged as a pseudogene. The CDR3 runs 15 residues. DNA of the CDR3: TGTGCCAGCAGCAAGGACCGGGACAGGGCCACTGAAGCTTTCTTT. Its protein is CASSKDRDRATEAFF.

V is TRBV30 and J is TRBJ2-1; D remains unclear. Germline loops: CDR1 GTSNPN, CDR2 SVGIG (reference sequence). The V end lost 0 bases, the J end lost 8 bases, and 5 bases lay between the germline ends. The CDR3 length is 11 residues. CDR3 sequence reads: CAWSVNYEQFF. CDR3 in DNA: TGTGCCTGGAGTGTTAACTATGAGCAGTTCTTC.

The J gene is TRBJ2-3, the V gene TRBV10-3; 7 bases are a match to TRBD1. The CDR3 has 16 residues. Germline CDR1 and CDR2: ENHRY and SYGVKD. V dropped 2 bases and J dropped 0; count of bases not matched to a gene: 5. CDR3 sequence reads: CAISEGDSSSTDTQYF. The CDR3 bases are TGTGCCATCAGTGAGGGGGACAGCTCTAGCACAGATACGCAGTATTTT.

This chain's CDR3 is CATTRQGADTQYF. The CDR3 region has the DNA TGTGCCACCACCCGGCAGGGCGCAGATACGCAGTATTTT. This rearrangement joins TRBV15 to TRBJ2-3; D perhaps matches TRBD1 (5 bases). The V and J ends lost 7 bases and 4 bases respectively, with 12 bases between them. CDR1 and CDR2 from the germline V gene are LNHNV and YYDKDF (reference sequence). The CDR3 is made up of 13 amino acids.

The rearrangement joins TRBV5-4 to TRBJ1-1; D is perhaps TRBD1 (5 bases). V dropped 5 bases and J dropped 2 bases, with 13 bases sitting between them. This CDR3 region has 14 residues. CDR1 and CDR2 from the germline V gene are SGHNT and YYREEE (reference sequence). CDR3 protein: CASSNGQGNTEAFF. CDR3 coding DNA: TGTGCCAGCAGTAATGGGCAGGGCAACACTGAAGCTTTCTTT.

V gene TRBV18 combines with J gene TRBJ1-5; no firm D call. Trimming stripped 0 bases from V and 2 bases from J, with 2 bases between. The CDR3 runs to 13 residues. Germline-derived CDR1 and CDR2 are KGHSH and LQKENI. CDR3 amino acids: CASSPPGNQPQHF. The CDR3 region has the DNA TGTGCCAGCTCACCACCGGGCAATCAGCCCCAGCATTTT.

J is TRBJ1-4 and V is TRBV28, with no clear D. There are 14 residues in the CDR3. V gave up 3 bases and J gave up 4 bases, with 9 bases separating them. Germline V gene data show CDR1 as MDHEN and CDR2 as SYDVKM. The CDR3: CASSLIQLNEKLFF. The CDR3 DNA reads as TGTGCCAGCAGTTTGATACAGCTTAATGAAAAACTGTTTTTT.

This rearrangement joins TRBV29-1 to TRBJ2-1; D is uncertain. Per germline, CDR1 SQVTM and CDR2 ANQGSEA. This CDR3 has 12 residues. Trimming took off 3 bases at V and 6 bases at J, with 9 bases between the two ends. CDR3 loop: CSVDQVINEQFF. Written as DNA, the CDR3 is TGCAGCGTTGATCAGGTTATCAATGAGCAGTTCTTC.

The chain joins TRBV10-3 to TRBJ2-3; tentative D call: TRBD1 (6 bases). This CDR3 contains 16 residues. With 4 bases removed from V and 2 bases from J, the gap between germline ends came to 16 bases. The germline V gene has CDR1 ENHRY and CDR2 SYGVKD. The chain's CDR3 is CAISARQGLSTDTQYF. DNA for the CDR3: TGTGCCATCAGTGCGAGGCAGGGGCTCTCCACAGATACGCAGTATTTT.

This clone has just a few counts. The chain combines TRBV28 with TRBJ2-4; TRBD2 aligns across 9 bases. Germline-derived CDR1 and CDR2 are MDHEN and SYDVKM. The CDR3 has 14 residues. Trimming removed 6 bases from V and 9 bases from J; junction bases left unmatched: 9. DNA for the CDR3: TGTGCCAGCAGCCCTATAGCGGGAGTGGGCATTCAGTACTTC. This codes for CASSPIAGVGIQYF.

The CDR3 bases are TGTGCCAGCAGTTACTCCCCGGCTAGCGGGATGAACGAGCAGTACTTC. Protein sequence: CASSYSPASGMNEQYF. This chain uses TRBV6-5 with TRBJ2-7; 9 positions agree with TRBD2. Germline V gene sequence: CDR1 MNHEY, CDR2 SVGAGI. The CDR3 spans 16 residues. V was pared by 0 bases and J by 5 bases, with 8 bases of the junction left unmatched.

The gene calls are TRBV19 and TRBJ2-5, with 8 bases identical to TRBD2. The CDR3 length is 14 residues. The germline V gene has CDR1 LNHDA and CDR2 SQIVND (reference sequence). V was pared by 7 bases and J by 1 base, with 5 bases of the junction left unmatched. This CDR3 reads CASTPGGSQETQYF. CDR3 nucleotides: TGTGCCAGTACCCCGGGGGGGAGCCAAGAGACCCAGTACTTC.

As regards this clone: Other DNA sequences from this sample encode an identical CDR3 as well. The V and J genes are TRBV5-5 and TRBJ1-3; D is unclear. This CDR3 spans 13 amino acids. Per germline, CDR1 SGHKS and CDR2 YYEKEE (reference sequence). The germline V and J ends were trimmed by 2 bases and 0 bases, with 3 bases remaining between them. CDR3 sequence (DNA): TGTGCCAGCAGCTTAACCTCTGGAAACACCATATATTTT. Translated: CASSLTSGNTIYF.